What follows describes a single TCR beta chain. Compared with germline, one end of the junction differs, possibly owing to a read error. This CDR3 contains 12 residues. Germline-derived CDR1 and CDR2 are LGHNT and FRNRAP. This record belongs to a study of PD-1 blockade in classical Hodgkin lymphoma. Every patient had relapsed following autologous stem cell transplantation, and cohorts differed in brentuximab vedotin exposure. Using immunoSEQ multiplex PCR, the repertoire was profiled, and TCRdb retains in-frame clones only, with some absent. Of some 25,000 clones detected, about 81% appear once; the ten largest clones hold around 35%.

The TCR was taken from a human donor with classical Hodgkin lymphoma. The V gene is TRBV12-5, the J gene TRBJ2-7; TRBD1 agrees at 10 bases. The input for sequencing was peripheral blood mononuclear cells (PBMCs), taken before the second cycle of nivolumab. The CDR3 here is CASGLGQGAVLF. Here the CDR3 DNA reads TGTGCTAGTGGTTTGGGACAGGGGGCAGTCCTCTTC.